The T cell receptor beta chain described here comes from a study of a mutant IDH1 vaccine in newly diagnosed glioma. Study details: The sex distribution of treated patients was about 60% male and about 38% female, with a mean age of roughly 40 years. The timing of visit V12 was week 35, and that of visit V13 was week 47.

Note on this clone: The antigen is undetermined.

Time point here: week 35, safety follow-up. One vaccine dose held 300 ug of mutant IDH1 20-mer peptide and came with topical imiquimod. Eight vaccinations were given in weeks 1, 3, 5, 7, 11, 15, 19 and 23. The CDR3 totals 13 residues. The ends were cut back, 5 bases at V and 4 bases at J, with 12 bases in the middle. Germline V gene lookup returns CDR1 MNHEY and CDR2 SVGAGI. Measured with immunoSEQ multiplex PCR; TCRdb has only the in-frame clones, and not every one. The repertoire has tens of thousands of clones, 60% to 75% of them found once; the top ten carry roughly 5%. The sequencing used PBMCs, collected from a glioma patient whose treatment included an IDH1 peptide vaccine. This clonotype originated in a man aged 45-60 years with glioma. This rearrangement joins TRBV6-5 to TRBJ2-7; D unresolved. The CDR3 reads CASSTDGHYEQYF. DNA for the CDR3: TGTGCCAGCAGTACCGACGGTCATTACGAGCAGTACTTC.